This paragraph reports one T cell receptor beta chain. What it recognizes is unknown. Donors were healthy HIV-negative adults without recent acute infections or vaccinations. Method: immunoSEQ multiplex PCR; TCRdb's copy keeps in-frame clones and lacks some. The table records more than 2 million clones, roughly 95% of them present only once. The V gene end was trimmed by 4 bases and the J gene end by 6 bases; junction bases not matched to a gene: 9. The CDR3 has 15 amino acids. In germline, CDR1 is SNHLY, CDR2 FYNNEI. This entry comes from a study of shared clonotypes between healthy human individuals. At the level of the study: Plates per donor: three CD4 naive, three CD4 memory, two CD8 naive, one CD8 memory. Study-level findings and limits: Against clonotypes common to all four donors, non-shared ones had lower generation probabilities.

The chain employs TRBV2 and TRBJ2-1; 7 bases are a match to TRBD2. Sequencing was carried out using naive CD4+ T cells sorted from blood. Subset specified: CD45RA+ positively selected. This sequence was found in a man younger than 35 in good health. The CDR3 protein is CASSGEGVGSNEQFF. CDR3 bases: TGTGCCAGCAGTGGGGAGGGAGTAGGGTCCAATGAGCAGTTCTTC.